The source of this T cell receptor beta chain is a study of blood T cell repertoires in COVID-19. Study overall: PBMCs, B-cell-depleted T cells, or T cells were the source of the cDNA or gDNA that made up the material.

Authors' methods: Amplification of reference gene primers provided the estimated nucleated cell counts. TCRdb's table, derived via immunoSEQ multiplex PCR, lists solely in-frame clones and lacks some. From that table come the V and J calls and clone size; the DNA was used to work out D and trimming. The top ten hold approximately 4.8% of the sample, which has about 230,000 clones, about 80% seen once. CDR1 and CDR2 (germline): SQVTM, ANQGSEA. The V gene lost 7 bases and the J gene lost 8 bases, with 15 bases spanning the gap. The CDR3 runs to 13 residues. The sequence derives from a man over 45 with active or convalescent COVID-19. This chain uses TRBV29-1 with TRBJ1-6; D gene uncertain. The sequenced sample was peripheral blood. As DNA, the CDR3 is TGCAGCGCCATCGAGGGAGATCATTCACCCCTCCACTTT. It is translated as CSAIEGDHSPLHF.